Listed here are 28 T cell receptor beta chains from one sample, sequenced in a study of T-cell memory formation after mild COVID-19. TCRdb re-called the 5' RACE reads through MiXCR, storing one row per CDR3 protein. The sample lists over 40,000 distinct CDR3 sequences, less than 15% seen once, with 24% in the top ten. Sequenced input: PBMCs or a T cell subset sorted from them (not recorded which). These receptors all come from a man between 18 and 29 years old who had mild COVID-19 (a few samples of this study predate the infection). Cell type and time point are not known.

The chain recombines TRBV12-3 or TRBV12-4 with TRBJ1-1; TRBD1 is a possible D gene (5 bases). V shed 9 bases and J shed 1 base, with 21 bases lying between them. The CDR3 is 16 amino acids. Here the CDR3 DNA reads TGTGCCAGTTCCTCCGGTGAGGGGAGGGGGAACACTGAAGCTTTCTTT. Its protein is CASSSGEGRGNTEAFF.

This rearrangement joins TRBV2 to TRBJ2-2, with 7 bases identical to TRBD2. V lost 6 bases and J lost 6; bases outside the gene matches: 10. The CDR3 length is 15 residues. Germline V gives CDR1 SNHLY, CDR2 FYNNEI. CDR3 in amino acids: CASSQAGPGAGELFF. The CDR3 DNA reads as TGTGCCAGCAGCCAAGCGGGACCGGGGGCCGGGGAGCTGTTTTTT. The complete variable domain, with remaining parts taken from reference TRBV2 and TRBJ2-2, reads EPEVTQTPSHQVTQMGQEVILRCVPISNHLYFYWYRQILGQKVEFLVSFYNNEISEKSEIFDDQFSVERPDGSNFTLKIRSTKLEDSAMYFCASSQAGPGAGELFFGEGSRLTVL.

The chain links TRBV7-9 to TRBJ1-1; 7 positions agree with TRBD1. J was trimmed by 4 bases and V by 5 bases; bases with no gene match: 13. Germline V gives CDR1 SEHNR, CDR2 FQNEAQ (reference sequence). The CDR3 contains 16 residues. CDR3 residues: CASSPGGQGSATEAFF. In DNA form, the CDR3 reads TGTGCCAGCAGCCCAGGGGGGCAGGGTTCGGCCACTGAAGCTTTCTTT.

This clonotype was seen at least ten times. V is TRBV7-9 and J is TRBJ1-1; tentatively, D is TRBD1 (5 bases). The CDR3 contains 15 residues. Germline V gene data show CDR1 as SEHNR and CDR2 as FQNEAQ (reference sequence). V was shortened by 3 bases and J by 0 bases, with 11 bases between the two germline ends. CDR3: CASSFEGFMNTEAFF. For the CDR3, the DNA is TGTGCCAGCAGCTTCGAGGGGTTCATGAACACTGAAGCTTTCTTT.

This clonotype was recorded many times. The CDR3 protein is CASSPQGYAQHF. The CDR3 DNA reads TGTGCCAGCAGTCCGCAGGGCTACGCCCAGCATTTT. V is TRBV12-3 or TRBV12-4 and J is TRBJ1-5; D may be TRBD1 (5 bases). V dropped 5 bases and J dropped 11 bases, with 13 bases sitting between them. CDR3 length equals 12 residues.

The table lists this clonotype with a count of one. The DNA of the CDR3 is TGTGCCAGCAGCACGGGATTACAGCAGGGCGGGGAGCTGTTTTTT. Translating it yields CASSTGLQQGGELFF. V usage is TRBV7-2 and J usage is TRBJ2-2; possibly TRBD1 or TRBD2 for D (5 bases each). Germline V gives CDR1 SGHTA, CDR2 FQGNSA. CDR3 size: 15 residues. Trimming pared 5 bases from V and 7 bases from J, leaving 17 bases between. Using reference TRBV7-2 and TRBJ2-2 for the parts outside the CDR3, the full variable domain is GAGVSQSPSNKVTEKGKDVELRCDPISGHTALYWYRQSLGQGLEFLIYFQGNSAPDKSGLPSDRFSAERTGGSVSTLTIQRTQQEDSAVYLCASSTGLQQGGELFFGEGSRLTVL.

This clonotype appeared many times. This rearrangement joins TRBV12-3 or TRBV12-4 to TRBJ2-3, with 8 nucleotides matching TRBD2. The CDR3 spans 13 residues. CDR3 region: CVNERGPADTQYF. As DNA, the CDR3 is TGTGTCAACGAGCGGGGGCCAGCAGATACGCAGTATTTT.

The chain has TRBV24-1 and TRBJ2-6; no reliable D call. The CDR3 runs 13 residues. Germline V lookup: CDR1 KGHDR, CDR2 SFDVKD. The V and J ends lost 5 bases and 2 bases respectively, with 3 bases between them. CDR3 residues: CATSGAGANVLTF. CDR3 DNA sequence: TGTGCCACCAGTGGGGCTGGGGCCAACGTCCTGACTTTC.

The chain uses TRBV7-9 and TRBJ2-3; D remains unclear. Germline lookup yields CDR1 SEHNR and CDR2 FQNEAQ (reference sequence). CDR3 length equals 15 residues. The V end was cut by 7 bases, the J end by 2 bases, with 16 bases between. The CDR3 nucleotides are TGTGCCAGCACCCCCTCGGGTGGAAACACAGATACGCAGTATTTT. Protein product: CASTPSGGNTDTQYF.

The rearrangement links TRBV3-1 to TRBJ1-2; D is unclear. Between the trimmed V and J ends, which lost 0 bases and 5 bases, there was a span of 10 bases. This CDR3 is built from 14 residues. Germline V gives CDR1 LGHDT, CDR2 YNNKEL (reference sequence). CDR3 DNA: TGTGCCAGCAGCCAAGATGGGCGGATTTATGGCTACACCTTC. Residues: CASSQDGRIYGYTF.

This clonotype came up a few times. The chain couples TRBV3-1 to TRBJ1-3; D call uncertain. With 4 bases removed from V and 6 bases from J, the gap between germline ends came to 10 bases. This CDR3 is built from 13 residues. Germline CDR1 and CDR2: LGHDT and YNNKEL (reference sequence). CDR3: CASSLNRENTIYF. The CDR3, as DNA: TGTGCCAGCAGCCTCAATCGGGAAAACACCATATATTTT.

This chain connects TRBV2 to TRBJ2-1; 10 bases agree with TRBD2. Germline V gene data show CDR1 as SNHLY and CDR2 as FYNNEI. The CDR3 has 13 residues. V dropped 8 bases and J dropped 6; count of bases not matched to a gene: 4. The CDR3 is CASGSGGGNEQFF. In nucleotides, the CDR3 is TGTGCCAGCGGAAGCGGGGGGGGCAATGAGCAGTTCTTC.

This chain connects TRBV5-6 to TRBJ1-6, with no clear D. The CDR3 is 13 amino acids. The V and J ends lost 5 bases and 9 bases respectively, with 12 bases between them. CDR1 and CDR2 (germline): SGHDT, YYEEEE. CDR3 DNA: TGTGCCAGCAGGCGGGAGGACGGTTCACCCCTCCACTTT. It codes for CASRREDGSPLHF.

The gene calls are TRBV7-9 and TRBJ2-3, with TRBD2 matching over 11 bases. This CDR3 comprises 17 residues. In germline, CDR1 is SEHNR, CDR2 FQNEAQ (reference sequence). With V trimmed by 5 bases and J by 4 bases, 11 bases remained unmatched. As DNA, the CDR3 is TGTGCCAGCAGCCAAACCCGACTAGCGGGGTCTTCAGATACGCAGTATTTT. Translated: CASSQTRLAGSSDTQYF. The full variable domain, in which reference TRBV7-9 and TRBJ2-3 provide the parts outside the CDR3, is DTGVSQNPRHKITKRGQNVTFRCDPISEHNRLYWYRQTLGQGPEFLTYFQNEAQLEKSRLLSDRFSAERPKGSFSTLEIQRTEQGDSAMYLCASSQTRLAGSSDTQYFGPGTRLTVL.

This clonotype turned up a few times. The rearrangement links TRBV20-1 to TRBJ2-3; 9 bases line up with TRBD2. CDR1 and CDR2 from the germline V gene are DFQATT and SNEGSKA (reference sequence). The V gene end was trimmed by 5 bases and the J gene end by 3 bases; junction bases not matched to a gene: 12. The length of the CDR3 is 16 residues. CDR3 DNA sequence: TGCAGTGCTGCGGGAGGGGGGGGCGTTGTAACAGATACGCAGTATTTT. Translating gives CSAAGGGGVVTDTQYF.

This clonotype was counted between two and nine times. J is TRBJ2-3 and V is TRBV20-1; D is uncertain. This CDR3 region has 13 residues. The germline V and J ends were trimmed by 3 bases and 4 bases, with 11 bases remaining between them. Germline loops: CDR1 DFQATT, CDR2 SNEGSKA (reference sequence). The CDR3: CSASISTADTQYF. CDR3 DNA sequence: TGCAGTGCTAGTATTAGCACTGCAGATACGCAGTATTTT.

Ten or more counts support this clonotype. The chain uses TRBV7-2 and TRBJ2-7, with 9 bases fitting TRBD1. With 4 bases clipped from V and 5 bases from J, the junction kept 12 bases outside the gene matches. This CDR3 has 16 residues. Germline loops: CDR1 SGHTA, CDR2 FQGNSA. CDR3 protein: CASSSQAGTGLHEQYF. The CDR3, as DNA: TGTGCCAGCAGCTCCCAAGCCGGGACAGGGTTACACGAGCAGTACTTC.

This chain uses TRBV7-2 with TRBJ1-4; D may be TRBD1 (5 bases). Germline V gene lookup returns CDR1 SGHTA and CDR2 FQGNSA. The CDR3 extends over 16 amino acids. V was pared by 2 bases and J by 6 bases, with 16 bases between. For the CDR3, the DNA is TGTGCCAGCAGCTTATACACAGGTGGGATGGATGAAAAACTGTTTTTT. It is translated as CASSLYTGGMDEKLFF.

This clonotype was seen at least ten times. The chain employs TRBV7-2 and TRBJ2-3; 8 nucleotides match TRBD2. The CDR3 covers 15 residues. With V trimmed by 5 bases and J by 0 bases, 4 bases remained unmatched. Germline CDR1 reads SGHTA; CDR2 reads FQGNSA. The DNA for the CDR3 is TGTGCCAGCAGCCCCTGGACTAGCAGCACAGATACGCAGTATTTT. It codes for CASSPWTSSTDTQYF. Looking up the rest from reference TRBV7-2 and TRBJ2-3 gives the full variable domain: GAGVSQSPSNKVTEKGKDVELRCDPISGHTALYWYRQSLGQGLEFLIYFQGNSAPDKSGLPSDRFSAERTGGSVSTLTIQRTQQEDSAVYLCASSPWTSSTDTQYFGPGTRLTVL.

At least ten counts were recorded for this clonotype. The chain employs TRBV10-3 and TRBJ2-1; D call uncertain. Germline V gene data show CDR1 as ENHRY and CDR2 as SYGVKD. Between the trimmed V and J ends, which lost 4 bases and 2 bases, there was a span of 9 bases. The CDR3 covers 14 residues. The CDR3 DNA reads as TGTGCCATCAGTGTGGGGATCACCTACAATGAGCAGTTCTTC. As protein: CAISVGITYNEQFF.

This clonotype was observed many times. The genes are TRBV11-2 and TRBJ2-5; D may correspond to TRBD1 or TRBD2 (5 bases each). Trimming took 5 bases from V and 14 from J, leaving 18 bases between them. In germline, CDR1 is SGHAT, CDR2 FQNNGV. This CDR3 has 12 residues. The CDR3 loop is CASSPPGTPAYF. CDR3 bases: TGTGCCAGCAGCCCTCCCGGGACCCCAGCCTACTTC.

The chain employs TRBV11-2 and TRBJ2-2; no clear D. Germline loops: CDR1 SGHAT, CDR2 FQNNGV. V was pared by 3 bases and J by 6 bases, with 5 bases between. The CDR3 sequence is 12 residues long. The CDR3 spells CASSFQSGELFF. DNA of the CDR3: TGTGCCAGCAGCTTTCAGTCCGGGGAGCTGTTTTTT.

This clonotype came up a few times. This chain joins TRBV29-1 and TRBJ2-1; D is perhaps TRBD1 (6 bases). The CDR3 sequence is 14 residues long. The germline V gene has CDR1 SQVTM and CDR2 ANQGSEA. The V end was cut by 6 bases, the J end by 0 bases, with 12 bases between. The CDR3 DNA is TGCAGCGTAACCGGGACAAGCTCCTACAATGAGCAGTTCTTC. Its protein product is CSVTGTSSYNEQFF.

This clonotype was counted ten times or more. V is TRBV7-2 and J is TRBJ2-1; 7 nucleotides agree with TRBD1. The CDR3 runs 16 residues. The germline CDR1 and CDR2 sequences are SGHTA and FQGNSA. Trimming removed 0 bases from V and 3 bases from J; junction bases left unmatched: 5. The CDR3 region has the DNA TGTGCCAGCAGCTTAGCGATGGCAGGGGGCTACAATGAGCAGTTCTTC. Translation gives CASSLAMAGGYNEQFF.

The table lists this clonotype with a few counts. This sequence joins TRBV6-4 and TRBJ2-2; 7 bases line up with TRBD1. The CDR3 has 14 amino acids. Germline assignment: CDR1 MRHNA and CDR2 SNTAGT. V shed 5 bases, J shed 4 bases, and the junction held 4 bases outside the gene matches. This CDR3 reads CASSQGQLTGELFF. In DNA, the CDR3 is TGTGCCAGCAGTCAGGGACAGCTCACCGGGGAGCTGTTTTTT.

At least ten counts were recorded for this clonotype. The V call is TRBV5-1, the J call TRBJ2-1, with D tentatively TRBD2 (5 bases). V lost 4 bases to trimming and J lost 0 bases, with 14 bases between them. CDR1 SGHRS and CDR2 YFSETQ come from the germline V gene. The CDR3 is 16 amino acids. The CDR3 sequence: CASSQRRGSSYNEQFF. Here the CDR3 DNA reads TGCGCCAGCAGCCAGAGACGAGGGAGCTCCTACAATGAGCAGTTCTTC. The full variable domain, its missing parts supplied by reference TRBV5-1 and TRBJ2-1, is KAGVTQTPRYLIKTRGQQVTLSCSPISGHRSVSWYQQTPGQGLQFLFEYFSETQRNKGNFPGRFSGRQFSNSRSEMNVSTLELGDSALYLCASSQRRGSSYNEQFFGPGTRLTVL.

This clonotype has a count of ten or more. This sequence joins TRBV6-2 or TRBV6-3 and TRBJ2-5; D is perhaps TRBD2 (5 bases). V was shortened by 6 bases and J by 3 bases, with 8 bases between the two germline ends. CDR3 length equals 12 residues. Germline V gene sequence: CDR1 MNHEY, CDR2 SVGEGT. CDR3 coding DNA: TGTGCCAGCAGCCCCGGGGAAGAGACCCAGTACTTC. Its translation: CASSPGEETQYF.

The chain joins TRBV7-2 to TRBJ2-3; D is uncertain. CDR3 length: 16 residues. Germline lookup yields CDR1 SGHTA and CDR2 FQGNSA. V was trimmed by 3 bases and J by 2 bases, leaving 15 bases between them. CDR3 region: CASSFPTGATTDTQYF. The DNA of the CDR3 is TGTGCCAGCAGCTTCCCAACTGGTGCTACCACAGATACGCAGTATTTT.